A single sample is the source of the 10 T cell receptor beta chains below, sequenced in a study of blood T cell repertoires in COVID-19 (dated by TCRdb to 2018 to 2020). The library was produced with the immunoSEQ multiplex PCR assay. TCRdb stores this immuneACCESS table with in-frame sequences only. Part of the clones is absent; in the studies checked, under half of the shortfall reflects unresolved V genes, and no reason is known for the rest. The sample table records about 270,000 clones; about 85% of these occur just once. 3% of the sample is held by the ten biggest clonotypes. Source material: PBMCs or T cells enriched from blood (not recorded which). The receptors were sampled from a woman between 45 and 60 years old who had recovered from COVID-19.

The chain joins TRBV6-5 to TRBJ1-4; no firm D call. V was cut by 2 bases and J by 7 bases, with 11 bases left in between. The germline V gene encodes CDR1 MNHEY and CDR2 SVGAGI. The CDR3 runs 14 residues. The CDR3 DNA follows: TGTGCCAGCAGTTACAGACCAGGAGGTGAAAAACTGTTTTTT. As protein: CASSYRPGGEKLFF.

The chain links TRBV19 to TRBJ1-5; D perhaps matches TRBD1 (6 bases). The CDR3 has 18 residues. In germline, CDR1 is LNHDA, CDR2 SQIVND (reference sequence). The V end lost 10 bases, the J end lost 0 bases, and 25 bases lay between the germline ends. This CDR3 is CAIRTDQNAFYSNQPQHF. CDR3 nucleotides: TGTGCCATCAGGACAGACCAAAACGCTTTTTATAGCAATCAGCCCCAGCATTTT.

This chain links TRBV5-4 with TRBJ2-2, with 11 bases identical to TRBD2. Trimming at V came to 4 bases and at J to 0 bases, leaving 2 bases not matched to a gene. Germline CDR1 and CDR2: SGHNT and YYREEE (reference sequence). The CDR3 extends over 16 amino acids. The CDR3 sequence: CASSGTSGTNTGELFF. The CDR3 DNA follows: TGTGCCAGCAGCGGGACTAGCGGAACGAACACCGGGGAGCTGTTTTTT.

The chain employs TRBV28 and TRBJ2-3; D perhaps matches TRBD1 (6 bases). Per the germline V gene, CDR1 is MDHEN and CDR2 is SYDVKM. V lost 4 bases, J lost 2 bases, and 16 bases lay in between. The CDR3 loop spans 16 amino acids. In DNA form, the CDR3 reads TGTGCCAGCAGTTCGTTGGGACAACTCTACACAGATACGCAGTATTTT. Translating it yields CASSSLGQLYTDTQYF. Supplemented by reference TRBV28 and TRBJ2-3, the full variable domain reads DVKVTQSSRYLVKRTGEKVFLECVQDMDHENMFWYRQDPGLGLRLIYFSYDVKMKEKGDIPEGYSVSREKKERFSLILESASTNQTSMYLCASSSLGQLYTDTQYFGPGTRLTVL.

V is TRBV27 and J is TRBJ2-7; possible D gene TRBD2, 6 bases. CDR3 length: 13 amino acids. Deletions cut 6 bases from V and 3 bases from J, with 12 bases between. Germline assignment: CDR1 MNHEY and CDR2 SMNVEV (reference sequence). CDR3 bases: TGTGCCAGCAGGCGGGACCTCGGCTACGAGCAGTACTTC. Translated: CASRRDLGYEQYF.

The chain is built from TRBV18 and TRBJ1-4; D unresolved. CDR3 length: 13 residues. The germline CDR1 and CDR2 sequences are KGHSH and LQKENI. Trimming left V 5 bases short and J 8 bases short, with 12 bases between. CDR3 in amino acids: CASSKLPSEKLFF. CDR3 nucleotide sequence: TGTGCCAGCTCAAAACTGCCTAGCGAAAAACTGTTTTTT.

This rearrangement joins TRBV20-1 to TRBJ2-7; the match to TRBD2 covers 7 bases. The CDR3 has 10 amino acids. Germline CDR1 DFQATT, CDR2 SNEGSKA (reference sequence). The J segment lost 11 bases and the V segment lost 3 bases, leaving 4 bases of the junction unmatched. This CDR3 is CSASEAGEYF. CDR3 bases: TGCAGTGCTAGTGAGGCGGGGGAGTACTTC.

The chain carries TRBV1 and TRBJ2-7; TRBD1 is the table's D call, not checked against the DNA. TRBV1 is recorded as a pseudogene. The CDR3 totals 18 residues. This CDR3 is CTSSQGDRVNRRSYEQYF. The CDR3 coding sequence is TGCACCAGCAGCCAAGGGGACAGGGTAAATCGGCGCTCCTACGAGCAGTACTTC.

CDR3 DNA: TGTGCCAGCAGTTTAAGGGACAGGCTGGCTAGCAATCAGCCCCAGCATTTT. Translation gives CASSLRDRLASNQPQHF. The rearrangement joins TRBV28 to TRBJ1-5; 8 nucleotides match TRBD1. CDR3 size: 17 residues. V was pared by 2 bases and J by 0 bases, with 6 bases of the junction left unmatched. Looked up from germline, CDR1 is MDHEN and CDR2 is SYDVKM.

This rearrangement joins TRBV30 to TRBJ2-7; D uncertain. Germline CDR1 and CDR2: GTSNPN and SVGIG (reference sequence). The CDR3 length is 15 residues. The V end was cut by 2 bases, the J end by 0 bases, with 14 bases between. The CDR3 loop reads CAWSLLRRSSYEQYF. The CDR3 DNA follows: TGTGCCTGGAGTCTACTTCGGCGGAGCTCCTACGAGCAGTACTTC. Full variable domain (outside the CDR3, taken from reference TRBV30 and TRBJ2-7): SQTIHQWPATLVQPVGSPLSLECTVEGTSNPNLYWYRQAAGRGLQLLFYSVGIGQISSEVPQNLSASRPQDRQFILSSKKLLLSDSGFYLCAWSLLRRSSYEQYFGPGTRLTVT.